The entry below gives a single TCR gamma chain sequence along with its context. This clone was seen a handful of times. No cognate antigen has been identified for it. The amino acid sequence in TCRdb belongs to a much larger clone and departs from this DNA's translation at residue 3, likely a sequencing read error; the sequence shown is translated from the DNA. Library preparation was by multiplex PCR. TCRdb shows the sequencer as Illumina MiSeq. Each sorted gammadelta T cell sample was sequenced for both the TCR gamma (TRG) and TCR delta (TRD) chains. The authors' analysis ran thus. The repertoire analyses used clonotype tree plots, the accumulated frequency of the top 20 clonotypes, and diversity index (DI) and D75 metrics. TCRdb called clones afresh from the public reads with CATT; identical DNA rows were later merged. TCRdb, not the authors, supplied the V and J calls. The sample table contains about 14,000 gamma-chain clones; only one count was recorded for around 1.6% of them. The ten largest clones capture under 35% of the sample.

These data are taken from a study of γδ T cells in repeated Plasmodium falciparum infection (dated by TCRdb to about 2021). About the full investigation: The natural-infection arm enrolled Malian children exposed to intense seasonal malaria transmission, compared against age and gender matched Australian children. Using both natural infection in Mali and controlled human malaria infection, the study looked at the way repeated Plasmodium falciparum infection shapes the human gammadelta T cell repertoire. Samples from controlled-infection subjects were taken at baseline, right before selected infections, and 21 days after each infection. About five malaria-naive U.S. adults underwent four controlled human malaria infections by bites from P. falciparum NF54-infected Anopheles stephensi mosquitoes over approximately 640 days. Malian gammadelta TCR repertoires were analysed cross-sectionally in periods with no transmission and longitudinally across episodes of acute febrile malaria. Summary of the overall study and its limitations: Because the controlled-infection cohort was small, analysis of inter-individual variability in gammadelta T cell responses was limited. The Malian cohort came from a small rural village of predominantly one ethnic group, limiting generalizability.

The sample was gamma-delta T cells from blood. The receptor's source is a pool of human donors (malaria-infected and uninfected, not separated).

For the CDR3, the sequence is CASWDKYYYKKLF. DNA sequence: TGTGCCTCCTGGGACAAATATTATTATAAGAAACTCTTT. The V and J genes are TRGV3 and TRGJ1 or TRGJ2. From a lookup of the germline V gene (reference sequence), CDR1 and CDR2 are VTNTFY and YDVSTARD. The CDR3 has 13 amino acids, counting the end cysteine and phenylalanine. Only the CDR3 DNA stays, 39 bases, in frame from base 1.